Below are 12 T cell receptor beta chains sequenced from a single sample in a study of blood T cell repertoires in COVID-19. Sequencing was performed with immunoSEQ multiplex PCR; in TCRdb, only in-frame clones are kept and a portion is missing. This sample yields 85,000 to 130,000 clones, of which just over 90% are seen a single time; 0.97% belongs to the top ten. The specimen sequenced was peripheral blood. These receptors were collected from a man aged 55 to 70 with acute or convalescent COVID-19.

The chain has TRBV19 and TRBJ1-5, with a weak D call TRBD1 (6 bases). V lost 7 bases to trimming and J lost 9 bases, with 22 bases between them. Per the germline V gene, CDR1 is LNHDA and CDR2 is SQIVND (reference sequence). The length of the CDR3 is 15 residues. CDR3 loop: CASTNPDRPYRPQHF. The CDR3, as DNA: TGTGCCAGTACCAACCCCGACAGGCCTTATAGGCCCCAGCATTTT.

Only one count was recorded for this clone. CDR3 nucleotides: TGTGCCAGCAGCGTAGGGGGCGGGGTCCCCACGGAAGCTTTCTTT. It codes for CASSVGGGVPTEAFF. V gene TRBV9 combines with J gene TRBJ1-1; the D gene is possibly TRBD1 (5 bases). Trimming removed 0 bases at V and 8 bases at J, with 17 bases between. The CDR3 spans 15 residues. Germline lookup yields CDR1 SGDLS and CDR2 YYNGEE.

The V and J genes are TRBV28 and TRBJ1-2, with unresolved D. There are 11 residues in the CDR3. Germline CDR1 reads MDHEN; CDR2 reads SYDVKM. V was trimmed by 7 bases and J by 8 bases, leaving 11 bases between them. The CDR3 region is CASTARGGYTF. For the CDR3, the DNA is TGTGCCAGCACCGCGCGAGGGGGCTACACCTTC.

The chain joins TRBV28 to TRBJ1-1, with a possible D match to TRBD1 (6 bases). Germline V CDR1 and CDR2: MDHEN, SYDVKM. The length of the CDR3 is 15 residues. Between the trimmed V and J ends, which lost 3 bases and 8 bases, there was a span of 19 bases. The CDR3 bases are TGTGCCAGCAGTTTCCCGGGACAACAGAGGGACGAAGCTTTCTTT. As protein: CASSFPGQQRDEAFF.

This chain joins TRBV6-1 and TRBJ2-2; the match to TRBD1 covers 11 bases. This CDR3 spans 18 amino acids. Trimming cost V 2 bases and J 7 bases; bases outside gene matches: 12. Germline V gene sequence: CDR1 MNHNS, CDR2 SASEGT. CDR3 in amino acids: CASSEIGTGGLIIGELFF. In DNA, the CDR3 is TGTGCCAGCAGTGAAATTGGGACAGGGGGTCTTATTATCGGGGAGCTGTTTTTT.

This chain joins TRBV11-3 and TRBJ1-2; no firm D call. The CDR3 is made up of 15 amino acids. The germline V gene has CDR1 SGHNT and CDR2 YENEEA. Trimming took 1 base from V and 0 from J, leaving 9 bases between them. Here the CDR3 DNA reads TGTGCCAGCAGCTTAGGGAGGGTAGCTAACTATGGCTACACCTTC. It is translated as CASSLGRVANYGYTF.

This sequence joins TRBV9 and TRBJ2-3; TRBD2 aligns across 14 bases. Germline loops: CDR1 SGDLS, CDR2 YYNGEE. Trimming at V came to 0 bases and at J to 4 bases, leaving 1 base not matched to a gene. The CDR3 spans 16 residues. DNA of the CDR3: TGTGCCAGCAGCGTAGGACTAGCGGGAGGGGCAGATACGCAGTATTTT. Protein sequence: CASSVGLAGGADTQYF. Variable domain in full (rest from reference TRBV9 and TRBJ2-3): DSGVTQTPKHLITATGQRVTLRCSPRSGDLSVYWYQQSLDQGLQFLIQYYNGEERAKGNILERFSAQQFPDLHSELNLSSLELGDSALYFCASSVGLAGGADTQYFGPGTRLTVL.

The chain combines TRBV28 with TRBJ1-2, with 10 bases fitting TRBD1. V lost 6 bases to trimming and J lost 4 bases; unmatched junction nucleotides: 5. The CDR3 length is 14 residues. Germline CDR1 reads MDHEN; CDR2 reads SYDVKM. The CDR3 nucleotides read TGTGCCAGCAGAGACAGGGGGCGTCTCTATGGCTACACCTTC. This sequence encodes CASRDRGRLYGYTF.

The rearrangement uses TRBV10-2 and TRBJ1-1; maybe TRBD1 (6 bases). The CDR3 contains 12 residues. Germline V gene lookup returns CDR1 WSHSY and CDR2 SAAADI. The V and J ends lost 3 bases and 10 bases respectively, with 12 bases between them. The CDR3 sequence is CASSDTQGRAFF. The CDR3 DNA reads TGCGCCAGCAGTGACACCCAGGGGAGAGCTTTCTTT.

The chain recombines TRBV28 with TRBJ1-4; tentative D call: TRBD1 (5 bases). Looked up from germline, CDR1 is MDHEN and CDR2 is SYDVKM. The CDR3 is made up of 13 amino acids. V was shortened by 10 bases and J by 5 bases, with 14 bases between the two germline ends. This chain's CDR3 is CATTRASNEKLFF. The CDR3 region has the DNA TGTGCCACCACCAGGGCCTCCAATGAAAAACTGTTTTTT. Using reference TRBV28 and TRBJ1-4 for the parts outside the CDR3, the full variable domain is DVKVTQSSRYLVKRTGEKVFLECVQDMDHENMFWYRQDPGLGLRLIYFSYDVKMKEKGDIPEGYSVSREKKERFSLILESASTNQTSMYLCATTRASNEKLFFGSGTQLSVL.

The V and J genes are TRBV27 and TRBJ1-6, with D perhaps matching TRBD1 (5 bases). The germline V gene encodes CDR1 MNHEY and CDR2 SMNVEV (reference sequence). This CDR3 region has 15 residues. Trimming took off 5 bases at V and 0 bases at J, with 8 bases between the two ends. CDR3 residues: CASSDSASYNSPLHF. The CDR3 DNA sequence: TGTGCCAGCAGTGACAGTGCCTCCTATAATTCACCCCTCCACTTT.

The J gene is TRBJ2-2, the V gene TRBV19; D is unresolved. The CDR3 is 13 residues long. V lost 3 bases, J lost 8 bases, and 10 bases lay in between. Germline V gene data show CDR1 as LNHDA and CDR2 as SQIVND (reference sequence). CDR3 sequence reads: CASSIPPRGELFF. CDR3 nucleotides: TGTGCCAGTAGTATCCCCCCGCGAGGGGAGCTGTTTTTT.